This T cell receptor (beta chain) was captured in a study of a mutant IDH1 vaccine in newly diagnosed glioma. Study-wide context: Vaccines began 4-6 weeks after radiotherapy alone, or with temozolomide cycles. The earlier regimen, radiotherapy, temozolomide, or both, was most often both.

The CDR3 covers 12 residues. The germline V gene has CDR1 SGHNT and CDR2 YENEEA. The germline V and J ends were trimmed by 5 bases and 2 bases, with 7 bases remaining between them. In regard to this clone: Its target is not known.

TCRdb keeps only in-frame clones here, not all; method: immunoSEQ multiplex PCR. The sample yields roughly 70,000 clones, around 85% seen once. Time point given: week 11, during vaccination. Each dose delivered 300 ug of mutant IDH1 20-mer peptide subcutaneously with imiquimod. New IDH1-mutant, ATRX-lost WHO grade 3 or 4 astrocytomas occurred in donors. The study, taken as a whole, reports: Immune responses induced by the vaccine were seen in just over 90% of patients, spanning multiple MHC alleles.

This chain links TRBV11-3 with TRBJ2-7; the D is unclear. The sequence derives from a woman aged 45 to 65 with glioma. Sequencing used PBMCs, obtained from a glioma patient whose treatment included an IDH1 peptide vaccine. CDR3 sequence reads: CASSTSTYEQYF. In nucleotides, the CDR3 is TGTGCCAGCAGCACCTCTACCTACGAGCAGTACTTC.